This is a list of T cell receptor beta chains from one sample in a study of blood T cells in healthy people across ages. TCRdb processed the 5' RACE reads anew with MiXCR; each CDR3 protein has one entry. The sample yields hundreds of thousands of distinct CDR3 sequences, around 26% seen once. Material for sequencing was blood. Every receptor here comes from an elderly woman in good health. Each CDR3 is given with its conserved first and last residue. A D gene is named only where the DNA matches it firmly. Part of the rows lack a size; the others show once, few, many or a class for expanded clones.

>.|TRBV27|.|TRBJ1-4
TGTGCCAGCAGTTTAGGGCATAAGGAAAAACTGTTTTTT
CASSLGHKEKLFF
>.|TRBV29-1|.|TRBJ2-5
TGCAGCGTTGAGGTTGCGGGGAAAGAGACCCAGTACTTC
CSVEVAGKETQYF
>TRBD1|TRBV7-9|many|TRBJ1-5
TGTGCCAGCAGCCGGACAGGGCGGCCCCAGCCCCAGCATTTT
CASSRTGRPQPQHF
>TRBD2|TRBV25-1|many|TRBJ2-1
TGTGCCAGCCGAGGTCCGAGGCCAGCGGGGATGTCCTACAATGAGCAGTTCTTC
CASRGPRPAGMSYNEQFF
>.|TRBV7-2|few|TRBJ1-6
TGTGCCAGCAGCCCCCTAGGTCCGGGCGGTTCACCCCTCCACTTT
CASSPLGPGGSPLHF
>.|TRBV5-6|many|TRBJ2-7
TGTGCCAGCAGCAACCGACGGCGGACCTCTTTCGAGCAGTACTTC
CASSNRRRTSFEQYF
>.|TRBV30|.|TRBJ1-2
TGTGCCCTAGATGGGCCCCAGGGAGGTTACTATGGCTACACCTTC
CALDGPQGGYYGYTF
>TRBD2|TRBV10-3|many|TRBJ2-7
TGTGCCATCAGTGGGCCTAGCGGGTACGAGCAGTACTTC
CAISGPSGYEQYF
>.|TRBV5-1|.|TRBJ2-2
TGCGCCAGCAGCCCGGAAGACCCTTCCACCCGGGAGCTGTTTTTT
CASSPEDPSTRELFF
>.|TRBV6-2/TRBV6-3|once|TRBJ2-2
TGTGCCAGCAGCGACGGGGGCTACACCGGGGAGCTGTTTTTT
CASSDGGYTGELFF
>.|TRBV7-2|.|TRBJ1-2
TGTGCCAGCAGCCAACGGCAGGGTTCGGGCTACACCTTC
CASSQRQGSGYTF
>TRBD2|TRBV6-5|few|TRBJ2-2
TGTGCCAGCAGCTCCACCGGGGGGGCCACCGGGGAGCTGTTTTTT
CASSSTGGATGELFF
>.|TRBV27|few|TRBJ1-5
TGTGCCAGCAGTTTAAATGGGCAGATTGGGGGCAATCAGCCCCAGCATTTT
CASSLNGQIGGNQPQHF
>TRBD2|TRBV6-1|few|TRBJ2-5
TGTGCCGGGACTAGCGGGGGGGCCGGGACCCAGTACTTC
CAGTSGGAGTQYF
>TRBD1|TRBV6-5|many|TRBJ2-1
TGTGCCAGCAGCTGGGACAGGGACTCCTACAATGAGCAGTTCTTC
CASSWDRDSYNEQFF
>.|TRBV15|many|TRBJ2-1
TGTGCCTCCAGAACAAAGGAGCCTCACAAGGGCCACAATGAGCAGTTCTTC
CASRTKEPHKGHNEQFF
>.|TRBV20-1|.|TRBJ1-1
TGCAGTGCTTTGACGGGGAACACTGAAGCTTACTTT
CSALTGNTEAYF
>.|TRBV4-3|.|TRBJ1-2
TGCGCCAGCAGCCAAATGGCCCTTCAGGGAAACTATGGCTACACCTTC
CASSQMALQGNYGYTF
>.|TRBV6-6|many|TRBJ2-3
TGTGCCAGCAGAGTGGGGGGCGGCCCAGATACGCAGTATTTT
CASRVGGGPDTQYF
>.|TRBV28|few|TRBJ1-2
TGTGCCAGCAGCAGCGGGGGTAAGCCTAACTATGGCTACACCTTC
CASSSGGKPNYGYTF
>TRBD1|TRBV29-1|few|TRBJ1-4
TGCAGCGTTGAAGATCCAAAGTGGGGACAGGGCAGTGAAAAACTGTTTTTT
CSVEDPKWGQGSEKLFF
>.|TRBV18|many|TRBJ2-3
TGTGCCAGCTCACAGGTACAACGCACAGATACGCAGTATTTT
CASSQVQRTDTQYF
>.|TRBV11-2|many|TRBJ2-7
TGTGCCAGCAGCTTAGGGAGAGGGGTCGGGACCGAGCAGTACTTC
CASSLGRGVGTEQYF
>.|TRBV6-1|few|TRBJ1-1
TGTGCCAGCAGAATGAGCGCTGAAGCTTTCTTT
CASRMSAEAFF
>TRBD1|TRBV20-1|many|TRBJ2-3
TGCAGTGCTCCCCGGGGACAGTTGGTCACAGATACGCAGTATTTT
CSAPRGQLVTDTQYF
>TRBD2|TRBV20-1|.|TRBJ2-1
TGCAGTGCTAGATCTAGCGGGAGAACCTACAATGAGCAGTTCTTC
CSARSSGRTYNEQFF
>.|TRBV6-6|many|TRBJ2-4
TGTGCCAGCAGTTACTCGAGGCAGGGCCAAAACATTCAGTACTTC
CASSYSRQGQNIQYF
>TRBD1|TRBV6-5|few|TRBJ2-2
TGTGCCAGCAGCTCCGACAGGGTAGTCACCGGGGAGCTGTTTTTT
CASSSDRVVTGELFF
>.|TRBV20-1|many|TRBJ2-5
TGCAGTGCGCGTTCTAGCGCCCCCCAAGAGACCCAGTACTTC
CSARSSAPQETQYF
>.|TRBV4-1|.|TRBJ1-4
TGCGCCAGCAGCCAAGATCGGGGGGTTAGTGAAAAACTGTTTTTT
CASSQDRGVSEKLFF
>TRBD2|TRBV4-3|many|TRBJ2-4
TGCGCCAGCAGCCAAGGGGTGGGGCGGGGGATAACGAACATTCAGTACTTC
CASSQGVGRGITNIQYF
>.|TRBV20-1|.|TRBJ2-3
TGCAGTGCGCGGATTAGCACAGATACGCAGTATTTT
CSARISTDTQYF
>.|TRBV9|few|TRBJ1-1
TGTGCCAGCAGCGCTCAGGTACAGAACACTGAAGCTTTCTTT
CASSAQVQNTEAFF
>TRBD1|TRBV6-5|.|TRBJ1-6
TGTGCCAGCAGTCAGACGCCGGGACAGGGTTCTTCACCCCTCCACTTT
CASSQTPGQGSSPLHF
>.|TRBV10-2|many|TRBJ2-7
TGCGCCAGCAACGACAGAAAAAGCTCCTACGAGCAGTACTTC
CASNDRKSSYEQYF
>.|TRBV4-1|.|TRBJ1-2
TGCGCCAGCAGCCAAGGTCGGAGTTCTAACTATGGCTACACCTTC
CASSQGRSSNYGYTF
>TRBD2|TRBV5-5|many|TRBJ2-1
TGTGCCAGCAGCTTACGGGGGGGCCGGAATGAGCAGTTCTTC
CASSLRGGRNEQFF
>.|TRBV11-3|few|TRBJ2-3
TGTGCCAGCAGCGCTGACGGCACAGATACGCAGTATTTT
CASSADGTDTQYF
>.|TRBV20-1|.|TRBJ1-1
TGCAGTGCTAGAGATGTAGGAAGTACTGAAGCTTTCTTT
CSARDVGSTEAFF
>.|TRBV20-1|.|TRBJ2-3
TGCAGTACTAGAGTGGGTGGAGATACGCAGTATTTT
CSTRVGGDTQYF
>.|TRBV25-1|.|TRBJ1-6
TGTGCCAGCAGTGATAATATAAGGTCACCCCTCCACTTT
CASSDNIRSPLHF
>.|TRBV10-2|.|TRBJ2-1
TGCGCCAGCAGGGACCCAGGGGTCTTCCTTTACAATGAGCAGTTCTTC
CASRDPGVFLYNEQFF
>TRBD2|TRBV20-1|many|TRBJ2-5
TGCAGTGCTACCGGACTAGCGGGTTACCAAGAGACCCAGTACTTC
CSATGLAGYQETQYF
>.|TRBV25-1|many|TRBJ2-5
TGTGCCAGCACCAACAGGGTTCAAGAGACCCAGTACTTC
CASTNRVQETQYF
>.|TRBV6-2/TRBV6-3|.|TRBJ2-1
TGTGCCAGCAGTTACGCGGTATCTAATGGGGGCAAGCAGTTCTTC
CASSYAVSNGGKQFF
>TRBD2|TRBV12-3/TRBV12-4|many|TRBJ2-7
TGTGCCAGCAGTTGGACGACTAGCGGGGGCTACGAGCAGTACTTC
CASSWTTSGGYEQYF